This section outlines one TCR beta chain sequence together with its context. Amplification of TCR beta CDR3 regions used RNA as the template. First-round RT-PCR of the TCR CDR3 relied on the HTBI primer set. TCRdb passed the multiplex PCR reads through MiXCR, listing each CDR3 protein once. Altogether a few hundred thousand distinct CDR3 sequences are present, approximately 19% being singletons, with the ten largest covering around 4%. The sample comes from a study of T cells in Graves' hyperthyroidism and ophthalmopathy. Exclusions: uncontrolled infection, other autoimmune disease, pregnancy, lactation. The CDR3 consists of 12 residues. Germline V gene lookup returns CDR1 SGHVS and CDR2 FQNEAQ. Trimming shortened V by 6 bases and J by 1 base, and 5 bases separated the two germline ends.

This chain connects TRBV7-8 to TRBJ2-3; D is possibly TRBD1 (5 bases). Sequenced: blood. The sequence was collected from a woman younger than 30 with Graves' hyperthyroidism. The CDR3 region has the DNA TGTGCCAGCAGGACAGGCACAGATACGCAGTATTTT. Protein product: CASRTGTDTQYF.